Below are 20 T cell receptor beta chains sequenced from a single sample in a study of breast tumors, draining lymph nodes, adjacent tissues. TCRdb independently ran MiXCR on the multiplex PCR reads; one entry per CDR3 protein. This sample has over 10,000 distinct CDR3 sequences, with 40% to 55% found just once. The specimen sequenced was tumor-adjacent breast tissue. The receptors were gathered from a female donor with breast cancer. Some clones in this sample may be carry-over from other donors' samples.

This clonotype appeared once. The J gene is TRBJ2-1, the V gene TRBV6-6; a possible D gene is TRBD1 (5 bases). The CDR3 spans 12 residues. Between the trimmed V and J ends, which lost 5 bases and 7 bases, there was a span of 9 bases. Germline V gives CDR1 MNHNY, CDR2 SVGAGI (reference sequence). In DNA, the CDR3 is TGTGCCAGCAGTACGACAGTAAATGAGCAGTTCTTC. This encodes CASSTTVNEQFF.

Ten or more counts support this clonotype. The genes are TRBV6-6 and TRBJ2-5, with D perhaps given as TRBD1 or TRBD2 (5 bases each). The V gene's germline CDR1 is MNHNY and CDR2 SVGAGI (reference sequence). V shed 4 bases and J shed 9 bases, with 21 bases lying between them. The CDR3 length is 15 residues. In DNA form, the CDR3 reads TGTGCCAGCAGTTTCGAACCGGGACCGGGTGGGGCCCAGTACTTC. Its translation is CASSFEPGPGGAQYF.

This clonotype appeared many times. The chain employs TRBV5-6 and TRBJ2-2, with D hard to call. Deletions cut 6 bases from V and 1 base from J, with 10 bases between. Germline CDR1 reads SGHDT; CDR2 reads YYEEEE. The CDR3 length is 14 residues. CDR3 DNA sequence: TGTGCCAGCACCCGCACCCGGAACACCGGGGAGCTGTTTTTT. Protein product: CASTRTRNTGELFF.

This clonotype occurred a few times. This clone may be a read error of a much larger clone one base away. The rearrangement joins TRBV24-1 to TRBJ2-5, with a weak D call TRBD1 (5 bases). There are 15 residues in the CDR3. Germline-derived CDR1 and CDR2 are KGHDR and SFDVKD. CDR3 protein: CATSDFTGIQEAQYF. The DNA of the CDR3 is TGTGCCACCAGTGATTTCACAGGCATTCAAGAGGCCCAGTACTTC.

This clonotype was counted many times. The V gene is TRBV10-3, the J gene TRBJ2-7; a weak D match, TRBD1 (6 bases). The germline CDR1 and CDR2 sequences are ENHRY and SYGVKD. This CDR3 is built from 13 residues. Trimming took off 7 bases at V and 2 bases at J, with 12 bases between the two ends. The DNA of the CDR3 is TGTGCCATCAAGGCAGGGGAGACCTACGAGCAGTACGTC. Translating gives CAIKAGETYEQYV.

A single count supports this clonotype. The chain combines TRBV6-5 with TRBJ1-5, with 7 bases fitting TRBD1. Germline V gene data show CDR1 as MNHEY and CDR2 as SVGAGI. The V and J ends lost 5 bases and 4 bases, in that order; junction bases with no gene match: 5. The CDR3 has 14 residues. CDR3 bases: TGTGCCAGCAGTCTAGGGACAGCGAATCAGCCCCAGCATTTT. It translates to CASSLGTANQPQHF.

The chain uses TRBV6-4 and TRBJ1-3; possible D gene TRBD1, 5 bases. This CDR3 region has 14 residues. CDR1 MRHNA and CDR2 SNTAGT come from the germline V gene. V was shortened by 6 bases and J by 4 bases, with 13 bases between the two germline ends. As DNA, the CDR3 is TGTGCCAGCAGGTCCGGGACCGAAGGAAACACCATATATTTT. Protein product: CASRSGTEGNTIYF.

The V call is TRBV9, the J call TRBJ2-5; unclear D gene. The CDR3 totals 14 residues. Germline CDR1 reads SGDLS; CDR2 reads YYNGEE. V was pared by 0 bases and J by 2 bases, with 8 bases between. The DNA of the CDR3 is TGTGCCAGCAGCGTAGGGTCTAGGCAAGAGACCCAGTACTTC. This codes for CASSVGSRQETQYF.

This clonotype was observed a handful of times. This chain joins TRBV28 and TRBJ1-5; D gene unclear. V shed 1 base and J shed 4 bases, with 8 bases lying between them. The length of the CDR3 is 14 residues. Per the germline V gene, CDR1 is MDHEN and CDR2 is SYDVKM. The CDR3 spells CASSLLSGNQPQHF. The CDR3 DNA reads TGTGCCAGCAGTTTATTATCGGGGAATCAGCCCCAGCATTTT.

The CDR3 loop reads CASSYGQGANSPLHF. The CDR3 DNA sequence: TGTGCCAGCAGCTACGGACAGGGGGCAAATTCACCCCTCCACTTT. The chain carries TRBV7-8 and TRBJ1-6, with 11 bases aligning to TRBD1. This CDR3 has 15 amino acids. Germline-derived CDR1 and CDR2 are SGHVS and FQNEAQ. V dropped 4 bases and J dropped 7; count of bases not matched to a gene: 3.

The chain has TRBV24-1 and TRBJ2-7; 9 bases align to TRBD1. The CDR3 is made up of 14 amino acids. V trimming: 6 bases; J trimming: 5 bases; junction bases outside the gene matches: 7. Germline values: CDR1 KGHDR, CDR2 SFDVKD. The CDR3 bases are TGTGCCACCAGTCGGGGACAGGGCGCTCACGAGCAGTACTTC. Amino acid sequence: CATSRGQGAHEQYF.

The V call is TRBV9, the J call TRBJ2-3, with D hard to call. The CDR3 contains 17 residues. In germline, CDR1 is SGDLS, CDR2 YYNGEE. Deletions cut 0 bases from V and 0 bases from J, with 14 bases between. CDR3 sequence: CASSVGHRIASTDTQYF. The CDR3 nucleotides are TGTGCCAGCAGCGTAGGTCACCGAATCGCTAGCACAGATACGCAGTATTTT.

The chain has TRBV4-1 and TRBJ2-3, with D perhaps TRBD1 (5 bases). The germline V gene encodes CDR1 MGHRA and CDR2 YSYEKL. The length of the CDR3 is 14 residues. V was trimmed by 0 bases and J by 3 bases, leaving 7 bases between them. The CDR3 nucleotides are TGCGCCAGCAGCCAAGATCAGGGTACAGATACGCAGTATTTT. Amino acid sequence: CASSQDQGTDTQYF.

This clonotype was detected once. The chain carries TRBV7-2 and TRBJ2-1; D gene unclear. Germline V gives CDR1 SGHTA, CDR2 FQGNSA. CDR3 length equals 14 residues. V was clipped by 1 base and J by 7 bases, with 11 bases between them. The CDR3 DNA follows: TGTGCCAGCAGCTTAGTTGTCGGGTCTAATGAGCAGTTCTTC. This sequence encodes CASSLVVGSNEQFF.

This clonotype is deemed medium-sized (0.01 to 0.1%). V usage is TRBV7-9 and J usage is TRBJ2-3; D is ambiguous. The CDR3 sequence is 16 residues long. Germline assignment: CDR1 SEHNR and CDR2 FQNEAQ (reference sequence). Trimming stripped 2 bases from V and 0 bases from J, with 12 bases between. This chain's CDR3 is CASSLSEYLSTDTQYF. For the CDR3, the DNA is TGTGCCAGCAGCTTAAGCGAGTATCTTAGCACAGATACGCAGTATTTT.

This clonotype was found a few times. The chain combines TRBV11-3 with TRBJ2-2, with 8 positions matching TRBD1. Germline V lookup: CDR1 SGHNT, CDR2 YENEEA. V lost 4 bases, J lost 4 bases, and 5 bases stayed unmatched. CDR3 size: 15 residues. CDR3 residues: CASSSGQGATGELFF. CDR3 nucleotide sequence: TGTGCCAGCAGCTCGGGCCAGGGGGCCACCGGGGAGCTGTTTTTT.

The rearrangement uses TRBV18 and TRBJ2-7; D is perhaps TRBD2 (6 bases). Germline-derived CDR1 and CDR2 are KGHSH and LQKENI. This CDR3 has 16 residues. Trimming left V 3 bases short and J 2 bases short, with 17 bases between. The CDR3 here is CASSPDGDSPPYEQYV. CDR3 nucleotides: TGTGCCAGCTCACCCGATGGGGACTCTCCCCCCTACGAGCAGTACGTC.

The chain uses TRBV20-1 and TRBJ1-5; D possibly corresponds to TRBD1 (5 bases). Trimming took off 0 bases at V and 7 bases at J, with 10 bases between the two ends. The CDR3 runs 13 residues. Germline CDR1 DFQATT, CDR2 SNEGSKA (reference sequence). CDR3 in DNA: TGCAGTGCTAGAGACAGGGTTGAGCAGCCCCAGCATTTT. As protein: CSARDRVEQPQHF.

The V call is TRBV9, the J call TRBJ1-5; D remains unclear. Germline V gene sequence: CDR1 SGDLS, CDR2 YYNGEE. This CDR3 has 14 residues. Trimming left V 6 bases short and J 5 bases short, with 15 bases between. CDR3 sequence reads: CASTAVTVHQPQHF. DNA of the CDR3: TGTGCCAGCACCGCCGTGACTGTTCATCAGCCCCAGCATTTT.

About this clonotype itself: A junction boundary mismatches the germline segment, possibly from a read error. The chain links TRBV7-7 to TRBJ2-1; 7 bases match TRBD1. This CDR3 has 14 residues. Germline-derived CDR1 and CDR2 are SSHAT and FNYEAQ (reference sequence). The CDR3 is CASSPLVGDREQFF. The CDR3 DNA follows: TGTGCTAGCAGCCCCCTCGTAGGGGACAGAGAGCAGTTCTTC.